This T cell receptor beta chain was obtained from a study of immune cell composition in non-small cell lung cancer. General study findings and limits: Tumour TCR-beta clonality was not significantly tied to smoking pack-years. Squamous carcinomas (around 80%) more often had tumour-associated clones >0.5% than adenocarcinomas (roughly 33%).

The repertoire was sequenced with immunoSEQ multiplex PCR; TCRdb's copy has only in-frame clones and lacks some. The sample yields approximately 8,600 clones, roughly 69% seen once. The normal lung sample lay at least 3 cm, and maximally far, from the tumour. A note on this clone: Its antigen is currently unknown.

The CDR3 totals 16 residues. The germline V gene has CDR1 SGHVS and CDR2 FNYEAQ. V dropped 1 base and J dropped 7 bases, with 16 bases sitting between them. The V gene is TRBV7-6, the J gene TRBJ2-2; D remains ambiguous. Sequences were obtained from non-adjacent lung tissue. The source of this sequence is a human donor with non-small cell lung cancer. CDR3 nucleotides: TGTGCCAGCAGCTTAGGAAATGAGCCGTACCGCGGGGAGCTGTTTTTT. Translating gives CASSLGNEPYRGELFF.